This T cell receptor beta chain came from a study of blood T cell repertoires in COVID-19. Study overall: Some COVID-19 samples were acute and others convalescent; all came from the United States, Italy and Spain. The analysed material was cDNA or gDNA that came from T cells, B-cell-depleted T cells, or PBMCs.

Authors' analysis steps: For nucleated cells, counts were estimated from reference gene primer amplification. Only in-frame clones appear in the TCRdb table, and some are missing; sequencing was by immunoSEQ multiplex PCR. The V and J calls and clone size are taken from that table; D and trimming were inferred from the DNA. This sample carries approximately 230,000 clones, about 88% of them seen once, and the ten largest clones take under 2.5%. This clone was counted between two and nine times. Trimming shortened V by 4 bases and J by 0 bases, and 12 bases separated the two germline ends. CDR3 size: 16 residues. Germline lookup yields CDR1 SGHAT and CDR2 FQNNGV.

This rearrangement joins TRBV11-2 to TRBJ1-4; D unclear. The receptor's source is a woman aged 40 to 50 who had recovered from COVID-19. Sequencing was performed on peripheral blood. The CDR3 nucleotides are TGTGCCAGCAGCTCGACGAGGGATGCAACTAATGAAAAACTGTTTTTT. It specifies CASSSTRDATNEKLFF.